The following is a T cell receptor beta chain sequence with its context. The sample belongs to a study of T cell changes during pregnancy in multiple sclerosis. Method: immunoSEQ multiplex PCR; TCRdb's copy keeps in-frame clones and lacks some. The data contain about 77,000 clones, 89% of them seen just once; the ten biggest clones take up under 2.5%. CDR1 and CDR2 from the germline V gene are SGHTA and FQGNSA. With 5 bases removed from V and 0 bases from J, the gap between germline ends came to 8 bases. This CDR3 contains 15 residues. The chain has TRBV7-2 and TRBJ2-6; no firm D call. The sequence was collected from a female donor with multiple sclerosis, enrolled in a pregnancy study. The sample consisted of peripheral blood, taken before pregnancy. The CDR3: CASSPLGSGANVLTF. The DNA for the CDR3 is TGTGCCAGCAGCCCGCTCGGCTCTGGGGCCAACGTCCTGACTTTC. Supplemented by reference TRBV7-2 and TRBJ2-6, the full variable domain reads GAGVSQSPSNKVTEKGKDVELRCDPISGHTALYWYRQSLGQGLEFLIYFQGNSAPDKSGLPSDRFSAERTGGSVSTLTIQRTQQEDSAVYLCASSPLGSGANVLTFGAGSRLTVL.